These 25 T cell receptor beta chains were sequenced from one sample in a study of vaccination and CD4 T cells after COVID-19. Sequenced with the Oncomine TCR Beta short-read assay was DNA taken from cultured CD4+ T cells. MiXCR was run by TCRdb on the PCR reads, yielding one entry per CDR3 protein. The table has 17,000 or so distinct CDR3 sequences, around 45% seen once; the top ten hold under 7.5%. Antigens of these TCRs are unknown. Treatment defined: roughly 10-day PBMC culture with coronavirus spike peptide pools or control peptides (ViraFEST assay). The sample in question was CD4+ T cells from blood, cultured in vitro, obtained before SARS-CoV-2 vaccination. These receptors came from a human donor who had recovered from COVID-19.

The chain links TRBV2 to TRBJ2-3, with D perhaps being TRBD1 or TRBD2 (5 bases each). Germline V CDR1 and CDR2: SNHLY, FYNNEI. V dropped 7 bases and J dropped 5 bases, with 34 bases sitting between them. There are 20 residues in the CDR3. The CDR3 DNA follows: TGTGCCAGCAAGGCCCTAACCTGGGCAGGGCCCTCTCGGGGTGGAGATACGCAGTATTTT. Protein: CASKALTWAGPSRGGDTQYF.

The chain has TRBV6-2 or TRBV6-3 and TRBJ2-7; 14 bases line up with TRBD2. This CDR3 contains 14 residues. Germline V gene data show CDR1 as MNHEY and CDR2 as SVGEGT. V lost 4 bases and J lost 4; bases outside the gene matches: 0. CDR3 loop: CASSWTSGRYEQYF. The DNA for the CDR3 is TGTGCCAGCAGTTGGACTAGCGGGAGGTACGAGCAGTACTTC.

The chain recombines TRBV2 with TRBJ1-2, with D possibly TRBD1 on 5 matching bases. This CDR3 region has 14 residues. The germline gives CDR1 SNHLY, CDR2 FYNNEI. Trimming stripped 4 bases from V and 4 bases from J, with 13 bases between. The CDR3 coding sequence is TGTGCCAGCAGTGCGGGGCCGACTACCTATGGCTACACCTTC. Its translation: CASSAGPTTYGYTF.

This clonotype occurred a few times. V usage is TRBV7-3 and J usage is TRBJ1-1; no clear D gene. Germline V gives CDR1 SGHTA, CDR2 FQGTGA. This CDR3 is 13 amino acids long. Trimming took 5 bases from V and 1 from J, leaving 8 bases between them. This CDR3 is CASSSSPNTEAFF. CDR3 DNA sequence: TGTGCCAGCAGCAGTTCCCCGAACACTGAAGCTTTCTTT.

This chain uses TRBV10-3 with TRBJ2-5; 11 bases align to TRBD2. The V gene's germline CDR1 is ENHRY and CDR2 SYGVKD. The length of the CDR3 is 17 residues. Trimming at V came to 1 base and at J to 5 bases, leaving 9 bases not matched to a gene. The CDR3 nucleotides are TGTGCCATCAGTGAGTGGGGACTAGCGGCTCCTGGGGAGACCCAGTACTTC. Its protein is CAISEWGLAAPGETQYF.

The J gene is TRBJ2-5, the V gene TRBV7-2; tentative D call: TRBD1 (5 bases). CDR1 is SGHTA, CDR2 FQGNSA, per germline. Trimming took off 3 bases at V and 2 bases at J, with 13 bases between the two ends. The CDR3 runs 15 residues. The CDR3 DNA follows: TGTGCCAGCAGCTTGGGCAGGGTGGGGCAAGAGACCCAGTACTTC. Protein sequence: CASSLGRVGQETQYF. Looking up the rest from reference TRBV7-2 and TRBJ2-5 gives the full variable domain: GAGVSQSPSNKVTEKGKDVELRCDPISGHTALYWYRQSLGQGLEFLIYFQGNSAPDKSGLPSDRFSAERTGGSVSTLTIQRTQQEDSAVYLCASSLGRVGQETQYFGPGTRLLVL.

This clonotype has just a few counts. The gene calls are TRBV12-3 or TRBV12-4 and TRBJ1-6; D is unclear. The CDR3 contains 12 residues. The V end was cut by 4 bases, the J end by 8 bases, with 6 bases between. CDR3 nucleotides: TGTGCCAGCAGTTCCCTGGATTCACCCCTCCACTTT. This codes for CASSSLDSPLHF.

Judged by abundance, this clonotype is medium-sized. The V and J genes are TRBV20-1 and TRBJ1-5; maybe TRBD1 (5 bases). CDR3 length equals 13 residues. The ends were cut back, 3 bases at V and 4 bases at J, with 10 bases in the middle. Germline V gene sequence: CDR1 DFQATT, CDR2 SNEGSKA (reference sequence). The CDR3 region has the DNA TGCAGTGCTAGTCGGGGGACGAATCAGCCCCAGCATTTT. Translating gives CSASRGTNQPQHF.

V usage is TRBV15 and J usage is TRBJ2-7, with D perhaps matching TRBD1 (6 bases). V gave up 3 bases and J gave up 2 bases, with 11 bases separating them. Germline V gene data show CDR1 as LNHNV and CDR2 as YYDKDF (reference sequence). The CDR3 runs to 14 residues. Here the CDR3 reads CATSRSGATYEQYF. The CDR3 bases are TGTGCCACCAGCAGGTCAGGGGCTACCTACGAGCAGTACTTC.

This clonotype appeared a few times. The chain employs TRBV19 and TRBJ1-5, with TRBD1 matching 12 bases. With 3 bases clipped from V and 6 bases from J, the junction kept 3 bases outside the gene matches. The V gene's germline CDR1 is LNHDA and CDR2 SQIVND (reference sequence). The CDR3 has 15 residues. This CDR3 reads CASSIGTGGGQPQHF. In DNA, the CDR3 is TGTGCCAGTAGTATTGGGACAGGGGGCGGTCAGCCCCAGCATTTT. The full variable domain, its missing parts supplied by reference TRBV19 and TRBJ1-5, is DGGITQSPKYLFRKEGQNVTLSCEQNLNHDAMYWYRQDPGQGLRLIYYSQIVNDFQKGDIAEGYSVSREKKESFPLTVTSAQKNPTAFYLCASSIGTGGGQPQHFGDGTRLSIL.

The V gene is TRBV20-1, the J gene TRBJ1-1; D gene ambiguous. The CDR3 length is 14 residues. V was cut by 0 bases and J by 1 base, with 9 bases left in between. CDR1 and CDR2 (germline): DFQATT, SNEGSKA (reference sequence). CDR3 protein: CSAREPAGNTEAFF. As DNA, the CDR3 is TGCAGTGCTAGAGAACCGGCAGGGAACACTGAAGCTTTCTTT.

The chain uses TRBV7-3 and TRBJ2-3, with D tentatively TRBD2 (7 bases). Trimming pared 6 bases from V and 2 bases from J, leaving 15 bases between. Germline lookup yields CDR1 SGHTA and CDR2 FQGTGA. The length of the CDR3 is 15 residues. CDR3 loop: CASSSGGANTDTQYF. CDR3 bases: TGTGCCAGCAGTTCTGGGGGGGCGAACACAGATACGCAGTATTTT.

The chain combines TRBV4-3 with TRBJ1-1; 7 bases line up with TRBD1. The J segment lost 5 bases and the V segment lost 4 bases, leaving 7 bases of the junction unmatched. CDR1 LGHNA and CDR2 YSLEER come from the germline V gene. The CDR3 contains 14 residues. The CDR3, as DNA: TGCGCCAGCAGCCGAAGACAGGGTGGGACTGAAGCTTTCTTT. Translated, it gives CASSRRQGGTEAFF.

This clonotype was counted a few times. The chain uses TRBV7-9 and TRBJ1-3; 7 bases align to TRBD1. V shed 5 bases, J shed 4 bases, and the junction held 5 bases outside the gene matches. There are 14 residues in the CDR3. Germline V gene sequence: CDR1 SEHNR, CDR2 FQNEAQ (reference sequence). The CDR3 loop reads CASSQDRKGNTIYF. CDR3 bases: TGTGCCAGCAGCCAGGACAGGAAAGGAAACACCATATATTTT.

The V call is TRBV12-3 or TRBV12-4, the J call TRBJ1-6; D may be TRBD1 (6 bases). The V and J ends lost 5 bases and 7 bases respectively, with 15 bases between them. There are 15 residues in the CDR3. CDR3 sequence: CASSPLTGPNSPLHF. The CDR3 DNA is TGTGCCAGCAGTCCACTGACAGGCCCCAATTCACCCCTCCACTTT.

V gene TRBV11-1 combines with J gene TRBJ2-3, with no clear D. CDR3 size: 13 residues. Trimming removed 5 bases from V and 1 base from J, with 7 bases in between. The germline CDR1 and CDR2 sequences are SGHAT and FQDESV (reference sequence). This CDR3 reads CASSRRGTDTQYF. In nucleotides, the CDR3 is TGTGCCAGCAGCCGACGGGGCACAGATACGCAGTATTTT.

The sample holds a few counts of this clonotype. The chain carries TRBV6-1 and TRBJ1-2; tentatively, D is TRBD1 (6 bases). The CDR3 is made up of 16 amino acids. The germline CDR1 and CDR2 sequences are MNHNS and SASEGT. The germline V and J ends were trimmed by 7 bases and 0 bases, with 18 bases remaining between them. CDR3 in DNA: TGTGCCAGCACCACATCCAGACAGGAAGCTAACTATGGCTACACCTTC. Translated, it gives CASTTSRQEANYGYTF.

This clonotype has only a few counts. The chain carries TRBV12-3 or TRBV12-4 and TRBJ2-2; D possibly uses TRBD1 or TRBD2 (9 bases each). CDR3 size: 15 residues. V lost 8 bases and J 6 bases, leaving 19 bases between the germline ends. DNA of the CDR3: TGTGCCAGCGCGGGAGGGACAGGGAAGTCCGGGGAGCTGTTTTTT. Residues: CASAGGTGKSGELFF.

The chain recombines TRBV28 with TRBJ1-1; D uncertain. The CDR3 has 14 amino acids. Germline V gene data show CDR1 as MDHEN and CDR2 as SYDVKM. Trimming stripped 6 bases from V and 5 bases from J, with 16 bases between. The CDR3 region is CASSRPPIGTEAFF. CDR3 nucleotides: TGTGCCAGCAGCCGACCGCCCATAGGGACTGAAGCTTTCTTT.

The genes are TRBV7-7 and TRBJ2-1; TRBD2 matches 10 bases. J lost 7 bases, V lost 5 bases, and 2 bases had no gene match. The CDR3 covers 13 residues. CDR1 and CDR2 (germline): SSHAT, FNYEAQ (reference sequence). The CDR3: CASSPAGGNEQFF. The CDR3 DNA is TGTGCCAGCAGCCCAGCGGGGGGGAATGAGCAGTTCTTC.

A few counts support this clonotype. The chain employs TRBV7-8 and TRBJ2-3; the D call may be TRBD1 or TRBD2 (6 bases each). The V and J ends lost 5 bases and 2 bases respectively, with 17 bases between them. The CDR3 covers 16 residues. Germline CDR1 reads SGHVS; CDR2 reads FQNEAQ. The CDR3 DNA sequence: TGTGCCAGCAGCCCCAGTGTTACGGGGGCCACAGATACGCAGTATTTT. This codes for CASSPSVTGATDTQYF.

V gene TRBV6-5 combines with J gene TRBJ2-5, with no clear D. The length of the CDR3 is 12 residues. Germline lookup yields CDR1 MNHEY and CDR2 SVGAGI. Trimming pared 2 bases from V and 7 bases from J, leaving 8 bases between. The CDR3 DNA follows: TGTGCCAGCAGTTACGGGTATGGGACCCAGTACTTC. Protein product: CASSYGYGTQYF.

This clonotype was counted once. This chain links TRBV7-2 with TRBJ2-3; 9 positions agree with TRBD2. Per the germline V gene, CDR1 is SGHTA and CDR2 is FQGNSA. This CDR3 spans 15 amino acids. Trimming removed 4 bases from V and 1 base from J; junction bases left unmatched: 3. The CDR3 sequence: CASSYRLAGTDTQYF. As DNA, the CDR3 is TGTGCCAGCAGCTACAGACTAGCGGGCACAGATACGCAGTATTTT. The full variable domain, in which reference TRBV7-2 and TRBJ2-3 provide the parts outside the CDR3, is GAGVSQSPSNKVTEKGKDVELRCDPISGHTALYWYRQSLGQGLEFLIYFQGNSAPDKSGLPSDRFSAERTGGSVSTLTIQRTQQEDSAVYLCASSYRLAGTDTQYFGPGTRLTVL.

The CDR3 DNA reads TGTGCCAGCAGTTACACACCCGGGACTAGCGGGACCACCGGGGAGCTGTTTTTT. As protein: CASSYTPGTSGTTGELFF. The rearrangement links TRBV6-5 to TRBJ2-2, with TRBD2 matching 13 bases. Germline assignment: CDR1 MNHEY and CDR2 SVGAGI. V shed 2 bases and J 4 bases; nucleotides not matched to a gene: 7. This CDR3 is built from 18 residues.

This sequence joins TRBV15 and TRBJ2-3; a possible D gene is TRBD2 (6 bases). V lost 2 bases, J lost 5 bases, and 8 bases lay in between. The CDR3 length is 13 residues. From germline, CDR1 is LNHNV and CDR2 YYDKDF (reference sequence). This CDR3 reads CATSRRREDTQYF. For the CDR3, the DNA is TGTGCCACCAGCAGAAGGCGGGAAGATACGCAGTATTTT.